This T cell receptor beta chain was found in a study of shared clonotypes between healthy human individuals. Study-wide context: Sampling drew on donors who were a couple of women and three men aged 18 to 49.

About this clone: Its antigen is as yet unknown.

This table comes from immunoSEQ multiplex PCR, and its TCRdb copy is limited to in-frame clones, with some not included. The sample includes some 2.1 million clones, about 95% of them seen just once. Broader study findings: Naive CD4 clonotypes were shared across a few donors at about 5%. Blood alone was sampled, and tissue repertoires likely differ.

Within Nashville, Tennessee resided all donors, each a Caucasian adult. This CDR3 spans 14 amino acids. Germline loops: CDR1 SEHNR, CDR2 FQNEAQ (reference sequence). V shed 2 bases and J shed 4 bases, with 11 bases lying between them. The genes are TRBV7-9 and TRBJ1-1; D is uncertain. The specimen sequenced was naive CD4+ T cells sorted from blood. As to subset: CD45RA+ positively selected. The receptor was isolated from a man aged 18 to 30 in good health. The CDR3 spells CASSLLVGPTEAFF. DNA for the CDR3: TGTGCCAGCAGCTTATTAGTAGGGCCCACTGAAGCTTTCTTT.